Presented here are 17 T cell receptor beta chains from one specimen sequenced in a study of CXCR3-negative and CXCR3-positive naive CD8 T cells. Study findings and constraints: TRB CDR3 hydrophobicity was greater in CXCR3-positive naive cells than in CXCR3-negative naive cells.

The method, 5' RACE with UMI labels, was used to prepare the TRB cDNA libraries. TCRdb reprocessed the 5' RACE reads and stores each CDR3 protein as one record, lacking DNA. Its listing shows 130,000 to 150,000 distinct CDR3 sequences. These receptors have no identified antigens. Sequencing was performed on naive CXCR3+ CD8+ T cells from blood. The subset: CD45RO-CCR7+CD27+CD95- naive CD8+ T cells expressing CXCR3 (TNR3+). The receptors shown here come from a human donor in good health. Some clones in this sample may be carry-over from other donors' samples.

CDR3 amino acids: CSARFQLAKNIQYF. The V and J genes are TRBV20-1 and TRBJ2-4. This CDR3 is built from 14 residues. Germline loops: CDR1 DFQATT, CDR2 SNEGSKA (reference sequence).

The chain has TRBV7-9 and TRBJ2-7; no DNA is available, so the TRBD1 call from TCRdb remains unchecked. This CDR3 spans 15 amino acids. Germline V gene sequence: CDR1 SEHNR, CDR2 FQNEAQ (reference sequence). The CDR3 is CASSHRTGGIYEQYF. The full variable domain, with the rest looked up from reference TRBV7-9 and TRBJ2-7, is DTGVSQNPRHKITKRGQNVTFRCDPISEHNRLYWYRQTLGQGPEFLTYFQNEAQLEKSRLLSDRFSAERPKGSFSTLEIQRTEQGDSAMYLCASSHRTGGIYEQYFGPGTRLTVT.

CDR3: CASRGTGGYQPQHF. The rearrangement joins TRBV25-1 to TRBJ1-5; TCRdb names TRBD1, which stays unverified in the absence of DNA. This CDR3 comprises 14 residues. Per the germline V gene, CDR1 is MGHDK and CDR2 is SYGVNS.

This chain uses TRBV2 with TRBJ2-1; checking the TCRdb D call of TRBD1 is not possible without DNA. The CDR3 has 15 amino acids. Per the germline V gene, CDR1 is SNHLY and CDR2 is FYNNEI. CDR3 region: CASSSDRDRCNEQFF.

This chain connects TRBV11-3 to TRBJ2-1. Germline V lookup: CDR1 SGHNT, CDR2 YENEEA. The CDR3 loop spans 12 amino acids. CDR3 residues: CASMTHDNEQFF.

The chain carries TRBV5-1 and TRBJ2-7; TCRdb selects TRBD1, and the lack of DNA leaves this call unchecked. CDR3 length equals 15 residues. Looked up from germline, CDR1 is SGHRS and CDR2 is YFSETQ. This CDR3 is CASSAGPANLDEQYF.

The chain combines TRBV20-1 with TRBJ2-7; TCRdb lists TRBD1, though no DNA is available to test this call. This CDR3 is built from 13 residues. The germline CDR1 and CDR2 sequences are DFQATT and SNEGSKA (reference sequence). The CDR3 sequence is CSEGRLGANEQYF.

CDR3 in amino acids: CASSLAPGGYSNQPQHF. This chain uses TRBV7-6 with TRBJ1-5; with no DNA, the TCRdb D assignment of TRBD1 cannot be verified. Germline V gene data show CDR1 as SGHVS and CDR2 as FNYEAQ. The CDR3 extends over 17 amino acids.

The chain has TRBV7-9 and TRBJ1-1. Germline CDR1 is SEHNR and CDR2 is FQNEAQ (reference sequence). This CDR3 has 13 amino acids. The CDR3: CASRQTSNTEAFF.

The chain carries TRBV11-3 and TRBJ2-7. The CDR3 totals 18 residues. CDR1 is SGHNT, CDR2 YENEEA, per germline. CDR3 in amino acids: CASSLGRVRASSVYEQYF.

The CDR3 region is CASSYSQASGGFTDTQYF. The genes are TRBV6-5 and TRBJ2-3; TCRdb returns TRBD2, unconfirmable since there is no DNA. Germline V gene sequence: CDR1 MNHEY, CDR2 SVGAGI. CDR3 length: 18 amino acids.

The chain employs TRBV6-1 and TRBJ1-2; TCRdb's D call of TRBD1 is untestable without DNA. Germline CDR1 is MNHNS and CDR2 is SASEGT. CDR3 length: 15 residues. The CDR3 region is CASSESGEPNYGYTF.

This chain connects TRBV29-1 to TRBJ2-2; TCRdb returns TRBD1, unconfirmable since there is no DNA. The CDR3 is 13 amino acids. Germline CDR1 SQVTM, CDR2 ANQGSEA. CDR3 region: CSGTGGYTGELFF.

The CDR3 protein is CASSEWTGGRDEQYF. This chain links TRBV25-1 with TRBJ2-7; there is no DNA to check the TCRdb D call of TRBD1. The germline CDR1 and CDR2 sequences are MGHDK and SYGVNS. The CDR3 spans 15 residues.

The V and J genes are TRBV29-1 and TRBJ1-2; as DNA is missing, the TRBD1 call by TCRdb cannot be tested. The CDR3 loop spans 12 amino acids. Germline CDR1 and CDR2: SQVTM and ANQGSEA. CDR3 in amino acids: CSVKTEGSGYTF.

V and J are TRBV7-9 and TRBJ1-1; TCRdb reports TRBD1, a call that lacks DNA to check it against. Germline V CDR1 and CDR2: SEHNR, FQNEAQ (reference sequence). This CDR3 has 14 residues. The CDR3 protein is CASSLVLGTPEAFF. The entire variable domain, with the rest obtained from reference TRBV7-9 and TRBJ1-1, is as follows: DTGVSQNPRHKITKRGQNVTFRCDPISEHNRLYWYRQTLGQGPEFLTYFQNEAQLEKSRLLSDRFSAERPKGSFSTLEIQRTEQGDSAMYLCASSLVLGTPEAFFGQGTRLTVV.

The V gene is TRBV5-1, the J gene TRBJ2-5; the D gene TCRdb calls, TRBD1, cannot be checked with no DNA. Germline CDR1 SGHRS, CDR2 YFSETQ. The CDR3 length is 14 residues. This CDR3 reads CASSLVSGGETQYF.